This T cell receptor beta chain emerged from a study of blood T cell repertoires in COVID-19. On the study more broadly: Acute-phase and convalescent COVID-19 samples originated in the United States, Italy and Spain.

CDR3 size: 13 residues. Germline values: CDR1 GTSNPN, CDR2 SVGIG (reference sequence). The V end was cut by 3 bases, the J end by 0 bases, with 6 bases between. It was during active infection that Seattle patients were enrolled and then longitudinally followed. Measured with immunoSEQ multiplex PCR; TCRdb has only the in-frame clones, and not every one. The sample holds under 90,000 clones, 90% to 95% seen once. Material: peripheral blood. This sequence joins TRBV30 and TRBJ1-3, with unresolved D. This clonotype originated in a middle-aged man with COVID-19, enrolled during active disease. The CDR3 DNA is TGTGCCTGGAGCGGACTCTCTGGAAACACCATATATTTT. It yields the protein CAWSGLSGNTIYF.